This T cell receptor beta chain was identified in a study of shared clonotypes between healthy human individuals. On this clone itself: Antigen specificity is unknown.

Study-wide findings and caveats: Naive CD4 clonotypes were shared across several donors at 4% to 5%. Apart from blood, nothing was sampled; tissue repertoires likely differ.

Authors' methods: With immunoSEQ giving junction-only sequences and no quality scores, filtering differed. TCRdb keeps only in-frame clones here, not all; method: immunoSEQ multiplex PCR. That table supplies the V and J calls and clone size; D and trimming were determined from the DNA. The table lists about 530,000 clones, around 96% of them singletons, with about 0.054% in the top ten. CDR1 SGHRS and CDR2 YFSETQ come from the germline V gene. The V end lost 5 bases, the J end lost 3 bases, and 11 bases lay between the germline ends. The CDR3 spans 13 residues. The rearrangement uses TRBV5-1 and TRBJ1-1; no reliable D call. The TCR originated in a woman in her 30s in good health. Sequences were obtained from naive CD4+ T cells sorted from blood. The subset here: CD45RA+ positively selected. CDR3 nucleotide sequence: TGCGCCAGCAGTAACCTTGGGGACACTGAAGCTTTCTTT. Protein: CASSNLGDTEAFF.